The rows below give T cell receptor beta chains drawn from one sample of a study of regulatory T cells in long-lasting Graves disease. A single record per CDR3 protein comes from TCRdb applying MiXCR to the multiplex PCR reads. The table has 350,000 to 450,000 distinct CDR3 sequences, about 16% seen once; the top ten hold approximately 16%. In addition, the sample was reused for a study of T cells in Graves' hyperthyroidism and ophthalmopathy.

The sample in question was peripheral blood mononuclear cells (PBMCs), obtained at new diagnosis, from a patient treated with antithyroid drugs. Receptors were obtained from a woman in her twenties or thirties with Graves disease. Both conserved end residues are part of each CDR3. The D gene is left open where the match is weak.

>TRBV27|TRBD2|TRBJ2-3
CASRALAGGSTDTQYF
>TRBV12-3/TRBV12-4|TRBD2|TRBJ2-2
CASSVGRMKLAGVDTGELFF
>TRBV10-3|TRBD1|TRBJ2-7
CAIRAGTGEGEQYF
>TRBV28|NA|TRBJ1-5
CASSPYTGNPQHF
>TRBV18|TRBD2|TRBJ2-7
CASSPAGGNSYEQYF
>TRBV11-2|TRBD1|TRBJ2-7
CASSLMGQGFDEQYF
>TRBV18|NA|TRBJ1-2
CASSPDGAYGYTF
>TRBV12-3/TRBV12-4|NA|TRBJ1-2
CASSFARTNYGYTF
>TRBV11-3|NA|TRBJ1-1
CASTLFMDSEAFF
>TRBV11-3|NA|TRBJ1-1
CASSPEGSRGSTEAFF
>TRBV30|TRBD2|TRBJ2-7
CAWSAGLAGGGQYF
>TRBV11-2|TRBD1|TRBJ1-5
CASSSDRAGQPQHF
>TRBV18|NA|TRBJ2-1
CASSPFEGDNEQFF
>TRBV10-3|NA|TRBJ2-3
CAISESPTSTDTQYF
>TRBV24-1|NA|TRBJ2-6
CATSDSRQRKSSGANVLTF
>TRBV28|NA|TRBJ1-2
CASSRPTNTNYGYTF
>TRBV15|TRBD2|TRBJ2-1
CATKSDDLAGESYNEQFF
>TRBV7-9|TRBD2|TRBJ2-3
CASSFSGLASGRYF
>TRBV9|NA|TRBJ2-7
CASSVTDFEQYF
>TRBV7-9|TRBD1|TRBJ2-7
CASSKYGQESSYEQYF
>TRBV24-1|NA|TRBJ1-5
CATSVGREPQHF
>TRBV12-5|TRBD2|TRBJ2-2
CASGSPSGANTGELFF
>TRBV5-1|NA|TRBJ2-3
CASSLEGRVTDTQYF
>TRBV7-3|TRBD1|TRBJ2-1
CASSTGTGYYNEQFF
>TRBV30|NA|TRBJ1-6
CAWSWDGSSYNSPLHF
>TRBV7-8|TRBD1|TRBJ2-7
CASSLGDRDYEQYF
>TRBV20-1|TRBD1|TRBJ2-4
CSASEARTGRAKNIQYF
>TRBV28|NA|TRBJ1-2
CASSLLGAGGYTF
>TRBV6-1|TRBD2|TRBJ2-7
CAGPGTSGSMSSYEQYF
>TRBV12-3/TRBV12-4|NA|TRBJ2-2
CASSPFQGGGELFF
>TRBV11-3|NA|TRBJ2-1
CASSRGGAGGYNEQFF
>TRBV11-1|TRBD1|TRBJ2-7
CASSFQASSTGGEQYF
>TRBV12-3/TRBV12-4|TRBD1|TRBJ1-3
CASRPKGQYGNTIYF
>TRBV29-1|TRBD1|TRBJ1-2
CSVATGNYGYTF
>TRBV12-3/TRBV12-4|TRBD1|TRBJ2-1
CASSLWRGQDHNEQFF
>TRBV20-1|NA|TRBJ2-1
CSARSWVSYNEQFF
>TRBV6-4|NA|TRBJ1-1
CASSDLYQGPGKRTEAFF
>TRBV4-1|TRBD1|TRBJ1-1
CASSPRTGGFSEAFF
>TRBV11-2|NA|TRBJ2-4
CASSLGPPGRGAKNIQYF
>TRBV4-1|NA|TRBJ2-5
CASSQGGQTLYF
>TRBV30|NA|TRBJ2-3
CAWSPADTQYF
>TRBV20-1|TRBD2|TRBJ2-1
CSASGPSGRALDEQFF
>TRBV30|TRBD1|TRBJ1-1
CAWSVRIQGGTEAFF
>TRBV7-7|TRBD2|TRBJ2-7
CASSGGPGDEQYF
>TRBV5-5|NA|TRBJ2-4
CASSLSENIQYF
>TRBV10-1|NA|TRBJ2-1
CASSESGQSSEQFF